The clone carrying this TCR beta chain was seen only a few times. This sample is drawn from a study of shared clonotypes between healthy human individuals. The CDR3 runs to 14 residues. Germline V gene data show CDR1 as SEHNR and CDR2 as FQNEAQ (reference sequence). Trimming cost V 5 bases and J 8 bases, with 18 bases left between them. Clones were read by immunoSEQ multiplex PCR, and TCRdb kept only the in-frame ones, dropping some. The sample yields under 1 million clones, 80% to 95% seen once. Naive CD8 cells lacked CD45RO, underwent positive selection for CCR7 and left out terminally differentiated effector memory CD45RA+ cells.

The rearrangement joins TRBV7-9 to TRBJ1-2; D not certain. The receptor was derived from a man younger than 40 in good health. The sequencing sample was made of naive CD8+ T cells sorted from blood. CDR3 DNA: TGTGCCAGCAGCGGCGAGCAGTGGGAGGAAGGCTACACCTTC. Amino acids: CASSGEQWEEGYTF.